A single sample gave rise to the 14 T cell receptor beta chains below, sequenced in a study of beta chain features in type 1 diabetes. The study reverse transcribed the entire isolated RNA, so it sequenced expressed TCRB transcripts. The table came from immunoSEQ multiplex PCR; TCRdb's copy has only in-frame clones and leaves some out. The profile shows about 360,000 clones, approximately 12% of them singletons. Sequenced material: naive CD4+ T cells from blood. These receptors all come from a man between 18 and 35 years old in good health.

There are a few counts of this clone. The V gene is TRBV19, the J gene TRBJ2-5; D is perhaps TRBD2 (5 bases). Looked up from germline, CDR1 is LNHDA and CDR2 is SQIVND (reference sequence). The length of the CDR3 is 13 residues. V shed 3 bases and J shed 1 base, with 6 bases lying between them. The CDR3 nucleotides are TGTGCCAGTAGTATCGGACTCCAAGAGACCCAGTACTTC. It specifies CASSIGLQETQYF. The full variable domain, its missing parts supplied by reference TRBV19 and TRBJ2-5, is DGGITQSPKYLFRKEGQNVTLSCEQNLNHDAMYWYRQDPGQGLRLIYYSQIVNDFQKGDIAEGYSVSREKKESFPLTVTSAQKNPTAFYLCASSIGLQETQYFGPGTRLLVL.

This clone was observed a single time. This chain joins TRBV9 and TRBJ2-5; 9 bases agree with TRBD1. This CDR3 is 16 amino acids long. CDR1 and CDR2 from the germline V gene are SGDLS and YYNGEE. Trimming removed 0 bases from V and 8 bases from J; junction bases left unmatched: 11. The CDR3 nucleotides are TGTGCCAGCAGCGTAGCTACCAACCGGGACAGGGTTACCCAGTACTTC. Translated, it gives CASSVATNRDRVTQYF.

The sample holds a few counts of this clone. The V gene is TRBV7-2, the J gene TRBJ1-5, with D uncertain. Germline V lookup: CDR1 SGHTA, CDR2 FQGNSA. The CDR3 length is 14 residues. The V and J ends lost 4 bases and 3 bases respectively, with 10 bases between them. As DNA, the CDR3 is TGTGCCAGCAGCTCACAGAGAGTCAATCAGCCCCAGCATTTT. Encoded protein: CASSSQRVNQPQHF.

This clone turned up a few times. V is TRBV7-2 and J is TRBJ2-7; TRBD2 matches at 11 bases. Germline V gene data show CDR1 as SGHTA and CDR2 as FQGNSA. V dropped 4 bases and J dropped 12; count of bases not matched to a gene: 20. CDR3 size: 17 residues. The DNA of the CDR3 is TGTGCCAGCAGCTCGAAGGTGGGGCTAGCGGGGGGCCTCTACGGGTACTTC. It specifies CASSSKVGLAGGLYGYF.

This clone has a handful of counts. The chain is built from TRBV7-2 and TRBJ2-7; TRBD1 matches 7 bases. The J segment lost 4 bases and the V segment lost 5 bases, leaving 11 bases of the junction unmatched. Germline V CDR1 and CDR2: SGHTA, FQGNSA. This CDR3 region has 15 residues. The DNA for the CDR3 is TGTGCCAGCAGCCGAGAGGGGGCAGGGGGATACGAGCAGTACTTC. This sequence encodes CASSREGAGGYEQYF.

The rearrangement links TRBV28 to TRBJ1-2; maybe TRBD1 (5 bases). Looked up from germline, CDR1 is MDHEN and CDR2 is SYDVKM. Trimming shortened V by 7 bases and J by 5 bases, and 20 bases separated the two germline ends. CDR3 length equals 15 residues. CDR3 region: CASTLAPDSPYGYTF. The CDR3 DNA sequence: TGTGCCAGCACCTTAGCCCCCGACAGCCCGTATGGCTACACCTTC.

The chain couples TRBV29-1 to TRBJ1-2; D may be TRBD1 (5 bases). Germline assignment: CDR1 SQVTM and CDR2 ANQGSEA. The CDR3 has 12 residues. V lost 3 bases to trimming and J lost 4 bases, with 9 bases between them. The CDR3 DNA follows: TGCAGCGTTGAGTGGCAGGGCTATGGCTACACCTTC. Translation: CSVEWQGYGYTF.

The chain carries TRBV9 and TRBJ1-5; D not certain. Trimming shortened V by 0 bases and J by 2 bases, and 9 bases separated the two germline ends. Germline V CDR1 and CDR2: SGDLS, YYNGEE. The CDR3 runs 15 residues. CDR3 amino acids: CASSVEVGGNQPQHF. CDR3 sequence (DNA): TGTGCCAGCAGCGTAGAGGTAGGAGGCAATCAGCCCCAGCATTTT.

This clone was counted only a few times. The CDR3 spells CASHTGGRRDYGYTF. In DNA form, the CDR3 reads TGTGCCAGCCACACCGGGGGGCGAAGGGACTATGGCTACACCTTC. This chain joins TRBV9 and TRBJ1-2, with D tentatively TRBD1 (6 bases). The V gene lost 7 bases and the J gene lost 3 bases, with 19 bases spanning the gap. Germline CDR1 is SGDLS and CDR2 is YYNGEE. The CDR3 runs 15 residues.

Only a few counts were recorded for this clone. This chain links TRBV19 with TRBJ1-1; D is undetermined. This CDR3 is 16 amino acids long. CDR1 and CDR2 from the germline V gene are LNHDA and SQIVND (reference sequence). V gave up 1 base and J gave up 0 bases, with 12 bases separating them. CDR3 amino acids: CASSIGVAALNTEAFF. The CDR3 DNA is TGTGCCAGTAGTATAGGTGTCGCAGCGTTGAACACTGAAGCTTTCTTT.

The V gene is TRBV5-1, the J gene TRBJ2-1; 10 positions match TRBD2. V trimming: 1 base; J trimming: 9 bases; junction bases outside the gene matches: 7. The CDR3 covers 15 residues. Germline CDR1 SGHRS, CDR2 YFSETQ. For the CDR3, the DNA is TGCGCCAGCAGCTTGATCTCAAGCGGGAGGGTTGAGCAGTTCTTC. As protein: CASSLISSGRVEQFF.

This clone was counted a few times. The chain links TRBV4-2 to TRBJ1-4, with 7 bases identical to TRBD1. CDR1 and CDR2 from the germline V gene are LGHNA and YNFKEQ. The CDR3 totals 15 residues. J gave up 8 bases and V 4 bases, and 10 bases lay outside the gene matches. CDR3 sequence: CASSLQGGIREKLFF. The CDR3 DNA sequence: TGTGCCAGCAGCCTGCAGGGGGGAATAAGGGAAAAACTGTTTTTT.

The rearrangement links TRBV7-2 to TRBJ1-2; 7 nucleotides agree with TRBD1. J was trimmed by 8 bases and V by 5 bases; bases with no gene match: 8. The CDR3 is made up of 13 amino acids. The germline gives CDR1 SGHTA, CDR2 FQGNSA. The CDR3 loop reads CASSPEGGRGYTF. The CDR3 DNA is TGTGCCAGCAGCCCAGAAGGGGGCCGCGGCTACACCTTC.

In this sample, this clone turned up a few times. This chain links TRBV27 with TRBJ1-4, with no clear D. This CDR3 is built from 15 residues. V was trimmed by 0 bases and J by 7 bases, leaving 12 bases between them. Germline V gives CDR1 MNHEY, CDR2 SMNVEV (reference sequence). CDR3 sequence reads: CASSLSARRGEKLFF. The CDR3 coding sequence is TGTGCCAGCAGTTTATCGGCGAGGCGGGGTGAAAAACTGTTTTTT.